This entry features one T cell receptor beta chain sequence. No antigen is known for it. Germline V gene sequence: CDR1 SGHAT, CDR2 FQNNGV. Trimming took off 2 bases at V and 5 bases at J, with 15 bases between the two ends. There are 15 residues in the CDR3. Sequenced by immunoSEQ multiplex PCR; TCRdb stores in-frame clones only, minus some. The profile shows roughly 180,000 clones, 91% of them singletons. This record comes from a study of T cell responses to AZD1222 COVID-19 vaccine. The study, taken as a whole, reports: There were mostly white British donors and more females than males, and clonal diversity was possibly underestimated. Mapped onto spike, vaccine-associated CD4 TCRs spanned it and were dominant at 160-218 and 743-854. Seropositive at baseline were only 5 or 6 AZD1222 recipients.

This TCR was sampled from an adult in good health. The sequenced sample was peripheral blood, obtained on day 0 of AZD1222 vaccination. This chain links TRBV11-2 with TRBJ1-1; no firm D call. The CDR3 spells CASSLSQWGRTEAFF. The CDR3 nucleotides are TGTGCCAGCAGCTTATCACAATGGGGTAGGACTGAAGCTTTCTTT.